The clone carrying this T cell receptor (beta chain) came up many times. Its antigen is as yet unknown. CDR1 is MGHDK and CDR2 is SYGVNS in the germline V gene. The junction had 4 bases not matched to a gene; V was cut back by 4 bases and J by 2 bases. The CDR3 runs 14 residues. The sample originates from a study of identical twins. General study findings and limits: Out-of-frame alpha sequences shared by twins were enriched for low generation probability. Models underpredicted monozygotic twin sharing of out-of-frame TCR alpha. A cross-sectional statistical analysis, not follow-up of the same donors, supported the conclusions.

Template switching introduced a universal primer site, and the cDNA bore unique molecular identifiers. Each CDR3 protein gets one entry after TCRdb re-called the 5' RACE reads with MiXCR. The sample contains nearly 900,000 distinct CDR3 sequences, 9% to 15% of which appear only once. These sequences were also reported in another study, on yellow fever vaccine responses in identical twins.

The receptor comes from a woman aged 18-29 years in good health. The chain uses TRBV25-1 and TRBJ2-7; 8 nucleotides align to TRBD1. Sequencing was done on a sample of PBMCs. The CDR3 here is CASSGQGTAYEQYF. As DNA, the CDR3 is TGTGCCAGCAGTGGACAGGGGACCGCCTACGAGCAGTACTTC.